This record concerns one T cell receptor beta chain sequence. V was shortened by 8 bases and J by 3 bases, with 14 bases between the two germline ends. This CDR3 has 13 residues. CDR1 and CDR2 (germline): SGHTA, FQGNSA. The data are from a study of T cell responses to AZD1222 COVID-19 vaccine. Using immunoSEQ multiplex PCR, the repertoire was profiled, and TCRdb retains in-frame clones only, with some absent. In the table there are roughly 100,000 clones, roughly 90% of which are singletons. This chain uses TRBV7-2 with TRBJ2-7, with D tentatively TRBD2 (5 bases). The TCR originated in an adult in good health. The sample was peripheral blood, taken on day 0 of AZD1222 vaccination. The CDR3 bases are TGTGCCAGCGCGACTACATTTAGCTACGAGCAGTACTTC. Residues: CASATTFSYEQYF.